This T cell receptor (beta chain) was profiled in a study of Ad26.COV2.S vaccination and SARS-CoV-2 variants. Study overall: Intramuscularly, Ad26.COV2.S was given either once or twice, 56 days apart.

Concerning this clone itself: The same CDR3 can be traced to other DNA sequences in this sample.

Trimming shortened V by 0 bases and J by 1 base, and 4 bases separated the two germline ends. Germline V gene lookup returns CDR1 SGDLS and CDR2 YYNGEE. This CDR3 region has 14 residues. Stated treatment: about 20 received Ad26.COV2.S at low or high dose, single or two shots; about 5 received placebo; per-sample allocation not given. Samples analyzed were those drawn on day 63 after the first vaccine or placebo injection. Here immunoSEQ multiplex PCR was the method, and the copy in TCRdb shows in-frame clones only, minus some. The sample shows hundreds of thousands of clones, more than 80% of them seen only once.

Sequencing used peripheral blood, obtained in a trial of Ad26.COV2.S vaccine versus placebo. The chain uses TRBV9 and TRBJ2-2; D remains unclear. The receptor was isolated from a person between 18 and 65 years old who received the Ad26.COV2.S COVID-19 vaccine or a placebo. This CDR3 reads CASSVGGNTGELFF. CDR3 nucleotides: TGTGCCAGCAGCGTAGGCGGGAACACCGGGGAGCTGTTTTTT.